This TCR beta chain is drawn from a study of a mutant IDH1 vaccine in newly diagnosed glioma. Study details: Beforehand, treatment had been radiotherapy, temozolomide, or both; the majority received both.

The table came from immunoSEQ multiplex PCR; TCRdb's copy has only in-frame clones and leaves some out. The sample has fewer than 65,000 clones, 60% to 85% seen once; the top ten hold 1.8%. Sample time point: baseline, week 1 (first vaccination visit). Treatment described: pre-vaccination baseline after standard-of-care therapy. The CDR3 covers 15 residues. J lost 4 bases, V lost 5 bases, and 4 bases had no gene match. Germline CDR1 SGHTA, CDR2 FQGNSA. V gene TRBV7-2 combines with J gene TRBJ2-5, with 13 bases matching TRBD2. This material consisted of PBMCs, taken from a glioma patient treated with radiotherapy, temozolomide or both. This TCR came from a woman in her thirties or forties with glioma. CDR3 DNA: TGTGCCAGCAGCGCAACTAGCGGGGGGGCAGAGACCCAGTACTTC. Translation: CASSATSGGAETQYF.